The 5 T cell receptor beta chains listed next were all sequenced from one sample in a study of blood T cell repertoires in COVID-19. Assay: immunoSEQ multiplex PCR; the TCRdb copy retains only in-frame clones and omits some. The sample comprises approximately 260,000 clones, approximately 83% of which are singletons, and approximately 3.6% rests with the top ten. Sequencing was carried out using PBMCs or T cells enriched from blood (not recorded which). The receptors derive from a man aged 45-60 years who had recovered from COVID-19.

The chain couples TRBV4-1 to TRBJ1-2; D is perhaps TRBD1 (5 bases). V lost 4 bases, J lost 4 bases, and 13 bases lay in between. This CDR3 region has 14 residues. Germline V gene data show CDR1 as MGHRA and CDR2 as YSYEKL. The CDR3 region is CASSPQGYGYGYTF. The CDR3 DNA follows: TGCGCCAGCAGCCCCCAGGGATATGGCTATGGCTACACCTTC.

The chain employs TRBV27 and TRBJ1-4; possibly TRBD1 for D (6 bases). The CDR3 consists of 14 residues. The germline CDR1 and CDR2 sequences are MNHEY and SMNVEV (reference sequence). Trimming took off 5 bases at V and 4 bases at J, with 11 bases between the two ends. CDR3 in amino acids: CASSRGAGNEKLFF. The CDR3, as DNA: TGTGCCAGCAGTCGGGGGGCGGGTAATGAAAAACTGTTTTTT.

The gene calls are TRBV5-1 and TRBJ2-2, with a weak D call TRBD2 (6 bases). V lost 5 bases, J lost 7 bases, and 18 bases lay in between. Germline CDR1 and CDR2: SGHRS and YFSETQ. This CDR3 comprises 15 residues. The DNA of the CDR3 is TGCGCCAGCAGGCGGGACCTAGGAACGGACGGGGAGCTGTTTTTT. This gives the protein CASRRDLGTDGELFF. Full variable domain (rest looked up from reference TRBV5-1 and TRBJ2-2): KAGVTQTPRYLIKTRGQQVTLSCSPISGHRSVSWYQQTPGQGLQFLFEYFSETQRNKGNFPGRFSGRQFSNSRSEMNVSTLELGDSALYLCASRRDLGTDGELFFGEGSRLTVL.

V gene TRBV13 combines with J gene TRBJ2-7, with 13 bases matching TRBD2. CDR1 PRHDT and CDR2 FYEKMQ come from the germline V gene (reference sequence). Trimming at V came to 4 bases and at J to 9 bases, leaving 27 bases not matched to a gene. The CDR3 loop spans 21 amino acids. The CDR3 spells CASSSRAASGTSGTKTRGQYF. The CDR3 bases are TGTGCCAGCAGCTCCCGGGCGGCCTCCGGGACTAGCGGGACCAAAACTAGGGGGCAGTACTTC.

CDR3 sequence reads: CASSPTAGEQYF. The DNA for the CDR3 is TGTGCCAGCTCACCTACAGCCGGAGAGCAGTACTTC. The chain joins TRBV18 to TRBJ2-7; D unclear. Trimming took off 3 bases at V and 7 bases at J, with 10 bases between the two ends. The CDR3 covers 12 residues. Germline-derived CDR1 and CDR2 are KGHSH and LQKENI.